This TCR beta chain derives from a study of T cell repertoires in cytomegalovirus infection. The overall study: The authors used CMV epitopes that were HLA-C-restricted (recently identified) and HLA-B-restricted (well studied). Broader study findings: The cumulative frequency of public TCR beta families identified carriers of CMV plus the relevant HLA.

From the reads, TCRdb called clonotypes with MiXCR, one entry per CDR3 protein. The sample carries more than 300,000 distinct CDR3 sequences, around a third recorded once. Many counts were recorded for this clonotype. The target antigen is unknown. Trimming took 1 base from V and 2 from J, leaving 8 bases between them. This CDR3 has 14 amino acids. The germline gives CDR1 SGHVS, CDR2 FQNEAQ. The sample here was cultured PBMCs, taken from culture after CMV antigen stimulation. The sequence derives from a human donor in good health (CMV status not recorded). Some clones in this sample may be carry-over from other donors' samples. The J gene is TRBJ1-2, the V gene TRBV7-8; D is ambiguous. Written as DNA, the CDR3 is TGTGCCAGCAGCTTAGAACGCTTCAACTATGGCTACACCTTC. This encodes CASSLERFNYGYTF.